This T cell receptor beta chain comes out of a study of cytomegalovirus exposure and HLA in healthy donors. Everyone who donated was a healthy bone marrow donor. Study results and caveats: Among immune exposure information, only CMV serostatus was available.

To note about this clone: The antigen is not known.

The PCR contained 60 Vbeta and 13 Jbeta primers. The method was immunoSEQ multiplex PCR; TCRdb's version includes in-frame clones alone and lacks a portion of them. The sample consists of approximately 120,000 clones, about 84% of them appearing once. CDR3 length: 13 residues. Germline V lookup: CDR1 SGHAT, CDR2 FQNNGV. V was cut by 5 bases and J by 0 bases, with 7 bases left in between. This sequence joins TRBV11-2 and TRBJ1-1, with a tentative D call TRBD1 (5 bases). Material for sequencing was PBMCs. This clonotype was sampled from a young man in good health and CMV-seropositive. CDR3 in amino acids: CASSPQVNTEAFF. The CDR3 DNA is TGTGCCAGCAGCCCACAGGTGAACACTGAAGCTTTCTTT.